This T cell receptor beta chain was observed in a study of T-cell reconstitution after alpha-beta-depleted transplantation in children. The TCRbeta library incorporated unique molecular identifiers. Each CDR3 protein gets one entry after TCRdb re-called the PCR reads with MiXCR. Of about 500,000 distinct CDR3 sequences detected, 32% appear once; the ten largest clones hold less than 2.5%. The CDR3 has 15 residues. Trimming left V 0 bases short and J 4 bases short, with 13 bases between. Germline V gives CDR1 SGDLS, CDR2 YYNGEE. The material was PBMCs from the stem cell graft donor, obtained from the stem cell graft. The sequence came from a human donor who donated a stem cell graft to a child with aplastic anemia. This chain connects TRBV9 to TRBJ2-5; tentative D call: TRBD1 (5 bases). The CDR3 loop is CASSVAAGSGETQYF. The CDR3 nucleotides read TGTGCCAGCAGCGTAGCGGCAGGGTCAGGAGAGACCCAGTACTTC.